This T cell receptor (beta chain) originates from a study of CD8 T cells in ankylosing spondylitis. Broader study findings: The authors reported significant enrichment of disease-linked clones in matched ankylosing spondylitis synovial fluid. Within ankylosing spondylitis blood, a TCR beta motif made up of roughly eight highly homologous variants appeared to be characteristic.

Each CDR3 protein is one row after TCRdb ran MiXCR on the 5' RACE reads. Of 700,000 to 850,000 distinct CDR3 sequences detected, roughly 12% appear once; the ten largest clones hold just over 0.5%. There are a few counts of this clonotype. The antigen remains unidentified. This TCR was recovered from a male donor with ankylosing spondylitis. Sequencing was done on a sample of blood, either unsorted or a sorted T cell fraction (not recorded which).

The CDR3: CASSQDPTSGRYYEQYF. CDR3 nucleotides: TGCGCCAGCAGCCAAGATCCAACTAGCGGGCGATACTACGAGCAGTACTTC. J is TRBJ2-7 and V is TRBV4-1; 9 bases align to TRBD2. The CDR3 has 17 residues. V shed 0 bases and J 3 bases; nucleotides not matched to a gene: 9. Germline CDR1 and CDR2: MGHRA and YSYEKL.